The next 16 T cell receptor beta chains were all read from a single sample in a study of cytomegalovirus exposure and HLA in healthy donors. The PCR made use of 60 Vbeta and 13 Jbeta primers. Assay used: immunoSEQ multiplex PCR; TCRdb lists only in-frame clones, some missing. The profile shows 160,000 or so clones, around 80% of them singletons. Sequencing was done on a sample of PBMCs. The receptors derive from a man between 18 and 29 years old in good health and CMV-seronegative.

Comment on this clone: Relative to the germline gene, one junction end is altered; a read error may explain this. The chain carries TRBV7-9 and TRBJ1-6; D possibly corresponds to TRBD1 (6 bases). The CDR3 spans 14 residues. Germline CDR1 is SEHNR and CDR2 is FQNEAQ (reference sequence). The DNA for the CDR3 is TGTTCCAGCAGCCCCCCCCCAGGGGAATCACCCCTCCACTTT. Translating gives CSSSPPPGESPLHF. The whole variable domain, remainder taken from reference TRBV7-9 and TRBJ1-6, is DTGVSQNPRHKITKRGQNVTFRCDPISEHNRLYWYRQTLGQGPEFLTYFQNEAQLEKSRLLSDRFSAERPKGSFSTLEIQRTEQGDSAMYLCSSSPPPGESPLHFGNGTRLTVT.

This chain links TRBV5-6 with TRBJ2-5; D not certain. The end of the DNA fits TRBJ2-7 better, so the J call may be wrong. Germline assignment: CDR1 SGHDT and CDR2 YYEEEE. The CDR3 consists of 13 residues. The CDR3 protein is CASSLATVYEQYF. The CDR3 DNA reads TGTGCCAGCAGCTTGGCTACCGTCTACGAGCAGTACTTC.

The rearrangement links TRBV19 to TRBJ2-1, with D tentatively TRBD2 (5 bases). V shed 6 bases and J shed 2 bases, with 11 bases lying between them. The CDR3 spans 14 residues. Germline V gene lookup returns CDR1 LNHDA and CDR2 SQIVND (reference sequence). The CDR3 DNA reads TGTGCCAGTAGCGTGGAACTAGCCTACAATGAGCAGTTCTTC. Translated, it gives CASSVELAYNEQFF.

The chain joins TRBV6-1 to TRBJ1-2; 11 bases are a match to TRBD1. The CDR3 has 14 residues. Trimming at V came to 4 bases and at J to 8 bases, leaving 6 bases not matched to a gene. In germline, CDR1 is MNHNS, CDR2 SASEGT. In nucleotides, the CDR3 is TGTGCCAGCAGTGGGACAGGGGGCTTTCGGGGCTACACCTTC. Translated: CASSGTGGFRGYTF.

In the case of this clone: The identical CDR3 is also encoded by other nucleotide sequences in the sample. The V and J genes are TRBV11-1 and TRBJ1-2; no definite D call. Germline CDR1 SGHAT, CDR2 FQDESV (reference sequence). V was shortened by 1 base and J by 4 bases, with 13 bases between the two germline ends. The CDR3 has 15 amino acids. The CDR3 DNA reads TGTGCCAGCAGCTTAGGCACAAGTCGGAGCTATGGCTACACCTTC. Its translation is CASSLGTSRSYGYTF.

The CDR3 sequence: CAWSVIQGDQETQYF. The CDR3 DNA reads as TGTGCCTGGAGTGTAATCCAGGGCGATCAAGAGACCCAGTACTTC. The V gene is TRBV30, the J gene TRBJ2-5, with D maybe TRBD1 (5 bases). From germline, CDR1 is GTSNPN and CDR2 SVGIG (reference sequence). Trimming took 0 bases from V and 2 from J, leaving 13 bases between them. CDR3 size: 15 residues.

This clone has only one observation. The J gene is TRBJ2-1, the V gene TRBV4-3, with unresolved D. There are 14 residues in the CDR3. Trimming shortened V by 4 bases and J by 4 bases, and 11 bases separated the two germline ends. The germline V gene has CDR1 LGHNA and CDR2 YSLEER. CDR3 in amino acids: CASSLSSSYNEQFF. CDR3 bases: TGCGCCAGCAGCCTGTCTAGTTCATACAATGAGCAGTTCTTC.

CDR3 amino acids: CASGPGPTFGTQYF. The CDR3 bases are TGTGCCAGCGGTCCAGGCCCCACTTTTGGTACGCAGTATTTT. V gene TRBV25-1 combines with J gene TRBJ2-3; the D is unclear. The CDR3 spans 14 residues. Germline CDR1 MGHDK, CDR2 SYGVNS. Deletions cut 8 bases from V and 8 bases from J, with 20 bases between.

The chain joins TRBV5-1 to TRBJ2-3; TRBD2 matches 9 bases. CDR3 length: 16 residues. Germline values: CDR1 SGHRS, CDR2 YFSETQ. J was trimmed by 7 bases and V by 4 bases; bases with no gene match: 13. The CDR3, as DNA: TGCGCCAGCAGCCCCCAGGGACTAGCCCCGGGTCATACGCAGTATTTT. Translating gives CASSPQGLAPGHTQYF. The entire variable domain, with the rest obtained from reference TRBV5-1 and TRBJ2-3, is as follows: KAGVTQTPRYLIKTRGQQVTLSCSPISGHRSVSWYQQTPGQGLQFLFEYFSETQRNKGNFPGRFSGRQFSNSRSEMNVSTLELGDSALYLCASSPQGLAPGHTQYFGPGTRLTVL.

This rearrangement joins TRBV9 to TRBJ2-1, with D unclear. CDR3 size: 13 residues. Germline values: CDR1 SGDLS, CDR2 YYNGEE. V shed 4 bases and J shed 8 bases, with 13 bases lying between them. CDR3 DNA: TGTGCCAGCAGCCCTGGTAGTTTGGATGAGCAGTTCTTC. This encodes CASSPGSLDEQFF.

The V gene is TRBV10-3, the J gene TRBJ2-7; 7 bases are a match to TRBD1. The germline gives CDR1 ENHRY, CDR2 SYGVKD. The CDR3 loop spans 16 amino acids. The V and J ends lost 0 bases and 2 bases, in that order; junction bases with no gene match: 7. CDR3 nucleotide sequence: TGTGCCATCAGTGAGTCGAGACAGGGTTCTACCTACGAGCAGTACTTC. Translated: CAISESRQGSTYEQYF.

This clone was observed once. The J gene is TRBJ2-5, the V gene TRBV2, with 7 bases fitting TRBD1. Trimming took 5 bases from V and 2 from J; bases not matched to a gene: 11. The CDR3 runs to 16 residues. CDR1 is SNHLY and CDR2 is FYNNEI in the germline V gene. The CDR3 region has the DNA TGTGCCAGCAGTTCCCCCTTCCGACAGGGACAAGAGACCCAGTACTTC. Protein sequence: CASSSPFRQGQETQYF. The variable domain in full, completed from reference TRBV2 and TRBJ2-5, reads EPEVTQTPSHQVTQMGQEVILRCVPISNHLYFYWYRQILGQKVEFLVSFYNNEISEKSEIFDDQFSVERPDGSNFTLKIRSTKLEDSAMYFCASSSPFRQGQETQYFGPGTRLLVL.

This sequence joins TRBV18 and TRBJ2-1; TRBD1 matches 7 bases. The CDR3 loop spans 17 amino acids. Trimming at V came to 3 bases and at J to 8 bases, leaving 16 bases not matched to a gene. Germline values: CDR1 KGHSH, CDR2 LQKENI. The CDR3 loop reads CASSPYDMRGPLDEQFF. The CDR3 nucleotides read TGTGCCAGCTCACCCTACGACATGAGGGGGCCGCTCGATGAGCAGTTCTTC.

The chain links TRBV7-2 to TRBJ1-3; TRBD1 matches 12 bases. Germline values: CDR1 SGHTA, CDR2 FQGNSA. The trim removed 5 bases at V and 0 bases at J, leaving 5 bases unmatched. The length of the CDR3 is 17 residues. The CDR3 DNA follows: TGTGCCAGCAGCCTGGGACAGGGGGCAAGCTCTGGAAACACCATATATTTT. This codes for CASSLGQGASSGNTIYF. The full variable domain, in which reference TRBV7-2 and TRBJ1-3 provide the parts outside the CDR3, is GAGVSQSPSNKVTEKGKDVELRCDPISGHTALYWYRQSLGQGLEFLIYFQGNSAPDKSGLPSDRFSAERTGGSVSTLTIQRTQQEDSAVYLCASSLGQGASSGNTIYFGEGSWLTVV.

This clone was seen only a few times. This chain links TRBV6-5 with TRBJ2-5; possibly TRBD1 for D (5 bases). CDR3 length: 14 residues. Germline lookup yields CDR1 MNHEY and CDR2 SVGAGI. Trimming shortened V by 2 bases and J by 1 base, and 8 bases separated the two germline ends. The CDR3 bases are TGTGCCAGCAGTTACCGACAGAGCCAAGAGACCCAGTACTTC. Encoded protein: CASSYRQSQETQYF.

The chain has TRBV7-9 and TRBJ2-7; 7 bases are a match to TRBD1. Unmatched junction bases numbered 12, after V lost 5 bases and J lost 2 bases. The CDR3 spans 16 residues. Germline loops: CDR1 SEHNR, CDR2 FQNEAQ (reference sequence). CDR3 region: CASSPRRRDSTYEQYF. The CDR3 DNA reads as TGTGCCAGCAGCCCGCGACGCCGGGACAGTACCTACGAGCAGTACTTC.